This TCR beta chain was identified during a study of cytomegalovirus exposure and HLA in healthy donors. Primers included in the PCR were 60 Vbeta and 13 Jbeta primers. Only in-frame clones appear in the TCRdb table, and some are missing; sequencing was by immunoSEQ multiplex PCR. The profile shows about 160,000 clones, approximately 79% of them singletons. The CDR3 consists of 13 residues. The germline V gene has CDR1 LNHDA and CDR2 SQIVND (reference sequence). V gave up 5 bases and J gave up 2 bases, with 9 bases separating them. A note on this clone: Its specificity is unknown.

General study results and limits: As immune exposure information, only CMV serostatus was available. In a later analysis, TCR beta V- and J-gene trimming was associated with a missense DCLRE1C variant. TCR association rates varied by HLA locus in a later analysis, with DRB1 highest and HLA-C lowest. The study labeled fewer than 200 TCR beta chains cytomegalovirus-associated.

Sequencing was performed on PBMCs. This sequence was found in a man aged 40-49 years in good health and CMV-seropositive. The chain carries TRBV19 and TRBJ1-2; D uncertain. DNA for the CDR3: TGTGCCAGTAGTGTGGAGAAGAACTATGGCTACACCTTC. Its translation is CASSVEKNYGYTF.